The subject of this entry is one TCR beta chain. What it binds is unknown. The sample is drawn from a study of cytomegalovirus exposure and HLA in healthy donors. In the PCR, 60 Vbeta and 13 Jbeta primers were used. Some clones are missing from TCRdb's copy, which holds only in-frame ones; the method was immunoSEQ multiplex PCR. The data hold about 140,000 clones, with 77% observed a single time. The CDR3 loop spans 14 amino acids. The V segment lost 1 base and the J segment 6 bases; nucleotides outside the gene matches: 1. Germline CDR1 LNHNV, CDR2 YYDKDF (reference sequence). Overall study findings and caveats: V- and J-gene trimming in TCR beta was tied to a missense DCLRE1C variant by an analysis performed later. TCR beta sequences numbering around 15,000 were associated with HLA alleles at 0.05 false discovery rate in a later analysis.

The TCR originated in a male donor in good health and CMV-seronegative. The specimen sequenced was PBMCs. The chain joins TRBV15 to TRBJ2-2; 8 bases map to TRBD2. The CDR3 reads CATSRGTSPGELFF. The DNA of the CDR3 is TGTGCCACCAGCAGAGGGACTAGCCCCGGGGAGCTGTTTTTT.